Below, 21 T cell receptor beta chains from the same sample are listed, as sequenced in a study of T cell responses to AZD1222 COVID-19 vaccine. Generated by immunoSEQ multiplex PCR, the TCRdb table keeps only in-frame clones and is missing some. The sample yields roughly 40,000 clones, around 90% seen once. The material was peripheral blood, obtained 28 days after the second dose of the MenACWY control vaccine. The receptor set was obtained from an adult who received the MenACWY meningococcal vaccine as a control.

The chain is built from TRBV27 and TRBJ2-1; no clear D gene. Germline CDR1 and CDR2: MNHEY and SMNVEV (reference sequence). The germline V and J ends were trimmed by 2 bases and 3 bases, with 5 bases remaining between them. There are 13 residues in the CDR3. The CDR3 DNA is TGTGCCAGCAGTTTAGGGGTCTACAATGAGCAGTTCTTC. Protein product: CASSLGVYNEQFF.

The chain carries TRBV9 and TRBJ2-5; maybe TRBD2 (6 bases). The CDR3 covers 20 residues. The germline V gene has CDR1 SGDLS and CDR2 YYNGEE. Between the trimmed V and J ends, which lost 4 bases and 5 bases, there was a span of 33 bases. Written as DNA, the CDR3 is TGTGCCAGCAGCCCAATTTGGCGATCGGCGGACCGGGAGAATGTGGAGACCCAGTACTTC. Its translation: CASSPIWRSADRENVETQYF.

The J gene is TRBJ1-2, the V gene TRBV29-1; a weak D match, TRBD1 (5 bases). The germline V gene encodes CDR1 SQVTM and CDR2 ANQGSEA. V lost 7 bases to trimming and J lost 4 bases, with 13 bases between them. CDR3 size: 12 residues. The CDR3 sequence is CSAMWGTYGYTF. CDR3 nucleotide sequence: TGCAGCGCCATGTGGGGCACCTATGGCTACACCTTC.

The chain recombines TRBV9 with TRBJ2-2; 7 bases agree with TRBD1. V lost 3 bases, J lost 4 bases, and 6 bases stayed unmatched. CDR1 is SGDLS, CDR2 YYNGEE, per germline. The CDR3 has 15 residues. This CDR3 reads CASSGQGGRTGELFF. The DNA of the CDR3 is TGTGCCAGCAGCGGACAGGGCGGCCGCACCGGGGAGCTGTTTTTT.

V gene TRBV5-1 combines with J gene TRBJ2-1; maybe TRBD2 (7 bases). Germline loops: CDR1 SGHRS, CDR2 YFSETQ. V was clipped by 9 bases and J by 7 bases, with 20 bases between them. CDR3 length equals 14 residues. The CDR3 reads CATSPRRGGNEQFF. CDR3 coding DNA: TGCGCCACCTCACCGCGGAGGGGGGGGAATGAGCAGTTCTTC.

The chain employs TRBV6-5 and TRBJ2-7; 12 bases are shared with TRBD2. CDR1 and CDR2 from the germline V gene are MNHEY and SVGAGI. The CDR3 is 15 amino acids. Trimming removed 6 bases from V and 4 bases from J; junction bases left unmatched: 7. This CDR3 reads CASRRTSGNQYEQYF. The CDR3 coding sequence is TGTGCCAGCAGACGGACTAGCGGGAATCAGTACGAGCAGTACTTC.

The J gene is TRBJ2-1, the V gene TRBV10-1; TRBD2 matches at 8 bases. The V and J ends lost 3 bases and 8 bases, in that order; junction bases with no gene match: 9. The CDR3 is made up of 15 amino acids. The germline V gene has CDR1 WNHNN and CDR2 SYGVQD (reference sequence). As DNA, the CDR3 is TGCGCCAGCAGTGAACCCGGGAGGGCCGGGTATGAGCAGTTCTTC. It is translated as CASSEPGRAGYEQFF.

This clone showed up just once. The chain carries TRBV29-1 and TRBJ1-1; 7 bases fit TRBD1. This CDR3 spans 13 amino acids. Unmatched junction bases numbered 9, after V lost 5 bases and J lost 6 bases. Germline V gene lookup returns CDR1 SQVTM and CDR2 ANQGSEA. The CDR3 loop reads CSVRTGTDPEAFF. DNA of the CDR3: TGCAGCGTTCGCACCGGGACAGACCCTGAAGCTTTCTTT.

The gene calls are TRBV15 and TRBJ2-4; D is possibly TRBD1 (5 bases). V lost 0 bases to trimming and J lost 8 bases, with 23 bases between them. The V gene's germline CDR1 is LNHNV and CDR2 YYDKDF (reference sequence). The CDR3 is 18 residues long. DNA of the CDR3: TGTGCCACCAGCAGAGATCGGGCCCTGATTCAGGGTGGGCACATTCAGTACTTC. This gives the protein CATSRDRALIQGGHIQYF. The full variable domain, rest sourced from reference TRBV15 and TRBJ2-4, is DAMVIQNPRYQVTQFGKPVTLSCSQTLNHNVMYWYQQKSSQAPKLLFHYYDKDFNNEADTPDNFQSRRPNTSFCFLDIRSPGLGDTAMYLCATSRDRALIQGGHIQYFGAGTRLSVL.

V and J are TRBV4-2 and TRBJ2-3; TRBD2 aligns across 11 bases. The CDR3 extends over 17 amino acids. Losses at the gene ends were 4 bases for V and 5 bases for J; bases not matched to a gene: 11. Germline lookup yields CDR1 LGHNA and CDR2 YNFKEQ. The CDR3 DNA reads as TGTGCCAGCAGCCTCACTCCTAGCGGGAGGCGCGGAGATACGCAGTATTTT. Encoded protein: CASSLTPSGRRGDTQYF.

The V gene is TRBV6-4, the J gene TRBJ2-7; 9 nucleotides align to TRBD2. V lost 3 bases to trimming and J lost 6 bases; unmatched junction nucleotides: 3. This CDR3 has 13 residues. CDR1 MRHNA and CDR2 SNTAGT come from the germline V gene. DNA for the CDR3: TGTGCCAGCAGTGAGGGACTAGCTAGCGAGCAGTACTTC. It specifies CASSEGLASEQYF.

The CDR3 bases are TGTGCCAGTAGTACTAGCGTCGGCACAGATACGCAGTATTTT. Translation gives CASSTSVGTDTQYF. This sequence joins TRBV19 and TRBJ2-3, with D possibly TRBD2 on 6 matching bases. The CDR3 consists of 14 residues. The germline V and J ends were trimmed by 4 bases and 1 base, with 9 bases remaining between them. Germline values: CDR1 LNHDA, CDR2 SQIVND (reference sequence).

Here the CDR3 DNA reads TGTGCCAGCAGTTTTAGAGGGAGACTAGCTAGTCCCGGGGAGCTGTTTTTT. Residues: CASSFRGRLASPGELFF. This rearrangement joins TRBV28 to TRBJ2-2, with TRBD2 identical over 7 bases. Trimming removed 3 bases from V and 6 bases from J; junction bases left unmatched: 13. The CDR3 sequence is 17 residues long. Germline V gene lookup returns CDR1 MDHEN and CDR2 SYDVKM. The whole variable domain, filled in from reference TRBV28 and TRBJ2-2, reads DVKVTQSSRYLVKRTGEKVFLECVQDMDHENMFWYRQDPGLGLRLIYFSYDVKMKEKGDIPEGYSVSREKKERFSLILESASTNQTSMYLCASSFRGRLASPGELFFGEGSRLTVL.

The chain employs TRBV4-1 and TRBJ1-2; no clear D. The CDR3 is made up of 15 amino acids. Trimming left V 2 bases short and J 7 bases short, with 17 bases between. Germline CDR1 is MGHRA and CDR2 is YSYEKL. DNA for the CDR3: TGCGCCAGCAGCCAACTGGAAAAAGGGATACGTGGCTACACCTTC. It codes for CASSQLEKGIRGYTF.

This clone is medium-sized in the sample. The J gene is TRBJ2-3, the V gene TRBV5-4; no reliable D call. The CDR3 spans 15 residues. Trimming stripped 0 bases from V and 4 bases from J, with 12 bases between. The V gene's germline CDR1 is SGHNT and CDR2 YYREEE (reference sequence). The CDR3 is CASSLAPWSADTQYF. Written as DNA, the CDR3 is TGTGCCAGCAGCTTGGCCCCGTGGTCCGCAGATACGCAGTATTTT.

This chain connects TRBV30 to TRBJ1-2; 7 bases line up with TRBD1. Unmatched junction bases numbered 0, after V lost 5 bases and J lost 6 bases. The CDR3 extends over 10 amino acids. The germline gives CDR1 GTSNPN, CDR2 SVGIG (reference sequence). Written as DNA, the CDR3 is TGTGCCTGGGACAGGGATGGCTACACCTTC. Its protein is CAWDRDGYTF.

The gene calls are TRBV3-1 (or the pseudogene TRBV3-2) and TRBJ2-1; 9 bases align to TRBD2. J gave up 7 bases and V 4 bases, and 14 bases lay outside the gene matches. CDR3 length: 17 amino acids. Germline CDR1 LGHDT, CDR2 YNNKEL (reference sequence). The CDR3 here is CASSPGGSGRRRNEQFF. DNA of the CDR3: TGTGCCAGCAGCCCTGGAGGTAGCGGGAGAAGAAGAAATGAGCAGTTCTTC.

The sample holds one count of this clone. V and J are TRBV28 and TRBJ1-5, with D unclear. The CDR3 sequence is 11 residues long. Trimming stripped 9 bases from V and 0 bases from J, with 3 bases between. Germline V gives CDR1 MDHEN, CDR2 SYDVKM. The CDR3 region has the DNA TGTGCCAGTTTTAGCAATCAGCCCCAGCATTTT. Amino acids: CASFSNQPQHF.

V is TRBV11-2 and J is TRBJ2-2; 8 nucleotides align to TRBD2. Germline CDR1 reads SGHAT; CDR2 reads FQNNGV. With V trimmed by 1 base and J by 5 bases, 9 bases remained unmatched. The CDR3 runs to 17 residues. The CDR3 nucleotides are TGTGCCAGCAGCTTAGGAGGCGGGGGGCTTTTAACCGGGGAGCTGTTTTTT. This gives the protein CASSLGGGGLLTGELFF.

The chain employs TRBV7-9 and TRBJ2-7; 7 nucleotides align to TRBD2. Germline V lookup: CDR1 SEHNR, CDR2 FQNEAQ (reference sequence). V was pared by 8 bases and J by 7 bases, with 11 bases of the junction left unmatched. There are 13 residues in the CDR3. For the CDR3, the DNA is TGTGCCAGCCGGGAGAGCGGGATGAGGGAGCAGTACTTC. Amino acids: CASRESGMREQYF.

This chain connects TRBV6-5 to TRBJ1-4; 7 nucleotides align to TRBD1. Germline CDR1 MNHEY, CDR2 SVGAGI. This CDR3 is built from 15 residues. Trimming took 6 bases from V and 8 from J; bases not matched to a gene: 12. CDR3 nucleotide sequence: TGTGCCAGCAGCGCTCAGACAGGGCTTGGAGAAAAACTGTTTTTT. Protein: CASSAQTGLGEKLFF.